Below are 14 T cell receptor beta chains sequenced from a single sample in a study of CD8 T cells in ankylosing spondylitis. A single record per CDR3 protein comes from TCRdb applying MiXCR to the 5' RACE reads. This sample has nearly 350,000 distinct CDR3 sequences, with under 15% found just once. The sequencing input was blood, either unsorted or a sorted T cell fraction (not recorded which). The receptors derive from a male donor with ankylosing spondylitis or in good health (not recorded which).

Worth noting for this clonotype: This may be a read error, as it is one base from a much larger clone. V gene TRBV5-1 combines with J gene TRBJ2-4, with 7 bases identical to TRBD1. The CDR3 has 15 residues. Trimming at V came to 4 bases and at J to 4 bases, leaving 8 bases not matched to a gene. Per germline, CDR1 SGHRS and CDR2 YFSETQ. The CDR3 protein is CASSRIEGQKNIQYF. Here the CDR3 DNA reads TGCGCCAGCAGCCGCATTGAGGGACAGAAAAACATTCAGTACTTC.

A few counts support this clonotype. The V call is TRBV19, the J call TRBJ1-5, with a tentative D call TRBD1 (5 bases). Germline V gives CDR1 LNHDA, CDR2 SQIVND (reference sequence). Trimming stripped 5 bases from V and 5 bases from J, with 10 bases between. The CDR3 runs 13 residues. The CDR3 region is CASSPPRDQPQHF. The DNA for the CDR3 is TGTGCCAGTAGTCCACCCAGGGATCAGCCCCAGCATTTT.

The chain recombines TRBV12-3 or TRBV12-4 with TRBJ2-7; 9 bases match TRBD2. V gave up 0 bases and J gave up 2 bases; unmatched junction bases: 11. CDR3 length: 18 amino acids. The CDR3 here is CASSLARAGLAGPYEQYF. CDR3 sequence (DNA): TGTGCCAGCAGTTTAGCGAGAGCGGGACTAGCTGGGCCCTACGAGCAGTACTTC.

V usage is TRBV24-1 and J usage is TRBJ2-2; D perhaps matches TRBD2 (6 bases). Germline CDR1 KGHDR, CDR2 SFDVKD. The CDR3 is 15 amino acids. V was cut by 6 bases and J by 5 bases, with 15 bases left in between. The CDR3 coding sequence is TGTGCCACCAGTCCTGGCGATAGCGGAACCGGGGAGCTGTTTTTT. It yields the protein CATSPGDSGTGELFF.

The chain uses TRBV5-1 and TRBJ2-3; the match to TRBD2 covers 8 bases. J gave up 4 bases and V 0 bases, and 4 bases lay outside the gene matches. This CDR3 has 15 amino acids. The V gene's germline CDR1 is SGHRS and CDR2 YFSETQ. CDR3 DNA sequence: TGCGCCAGCAGCTTGGGTAGCGGGAAGGCAGATACGCAGTATTTT. Amino acids: CASSLGSGKADTQYF.

The V call is TRBV27, the J call TRBJ1-5, with no clear D. V lost 6 bases to trimming and J lost 5 bases, with 23 bases between them. This CDR3 contains 17 residues. The germline V gene encodes CDR1 MNHEY and CDR2 SMNVEV (reference sequence). This chain's CDR3 is CASSPPLRTFGDQPQHF. CDR3 in DNA: TGTGCCAGCAGCCCACCCTTACGCACCTTCGGCGATCAGCCCCAGCATTTT.

The table lists this clonotype with a few counts. This chain connects TRBV12-3 or TRBV12-4 to TRBJ2-1, with unresolved D. Trimming left V 6 bases short and J 7 bases short, with 7 bases between. The CDR3 sequence is 11 residues long. The CDR3 loop is CASRSRNEQFF. The DNA of the CDR3 is TGTGCCAGCAGAAGTAGGAATGAGCAGTTCTTC.

The CDR3: CASGVNTEAFF. CDR3 nucleotide sequence: TGTGCCAGCGGGGTAAACACTGAAGCTTTCTTT. J is TRBJ1-1 and V is TRBV7-9, with D uncertain. Germline CDR1 is SEHNR and CDR2 is FQNEAQ (reference sequence). V lost 8 bases to trimming and J lost 2 bases, with 6 bases between them. This CDR3 region has 11 residues.

By sample fraction, this clonotype is medium-sized. V and J are TRBV9 and TRBJ2-3; D not certain. V lost 0 bases and J lost 2, with 13 bases in between. This CDR3 has 16 residues. Per the germline V gene, CDR1 is SGDLS and CDR2 is YYNGEE. The CDR3 bases are TGTGCCAGCAGCGTAGAGGGCAGTCACTACACAGATACGCAGTATTTT. This codes for CASSVEGSHYTDTQYF.

The chain is built from TRBV5-1 and TRBJ2-7; D perhaps matches TRBD1 (6 bases). Germline V lookup: CDR1 SGHRS, CDR2 YFSETQ. The CDR3 totals 15 residues. V shed 1 base and J shed 2 bases, with 13 bases lying between them. The CDR3 coding sequence is TGCGCCAGCAGCTTGCAGGGGATGGGCCCCTACGAGCAGTACTTC. It codes for CASSLQGMGPYEQYF.

This clonotype occurred a few times. This chain links TRBV20-1 with TRBJ2-2; 12 bases match TRBD2. The germline V gene encodes CDR1 DFQATT and CDR2 SNEGSKA (reference sequence). With V trimmed by 5 bases and J by 6 bases, 4 bases remained unmatched. The CDR3 consists of 14 residues. The CDR3 bases are TGCAGTGCTCCCGGGACTAGCGGGTCCGGGGAGCTGTTTTTT. This encodes CSAPGTSGSGELFF.

The chain employs TRBV6-1 and TRBJ1-1, with 7 bases aligning to TRBD1. CDR3 length equals 12 residues. The trim removed 10 bases at V and 4 bases at J, leaving 6 bases unmatched. Germline lookup yields CDR1 MNHNS and CDR2 SASEGT. As DNA, the CDR3 is TGTGCCACCAGATCAGGGGGCACTGAAGCTTTCTTT. This encodes CATRSGGTEAFF.

The J gene is TRBJ1-2, the V gene TRBV29-1; TRBD1 aligns across 9 bases. V lost 3 bases and J lost 4; bases outside the gene matches: 6. The CDR3 is 14 residues long. CDR1 is SQVTM, CDR2 ANQGSEA, per germline. CDR3 sequence reads: CSVDRTGEGYGYTF. As DNA, the CDR3 is TGCAGCGTTGATCGGACAGGGGAGGGCTATGGCTACACCTTC.

This clonotype was seen a handful of times. V is TRBV6-1 and J is TRBJ1-2; weak D call: TRBD1 (5 bases). Germline CDR1 and CDR2: MNHNS and SASEGT. The CDR3 extends over 16 amino acids. Trimming cost V 6 bases and J 2 bases, with 19 bases left between them. For the CDR3, the DNA is TGTGCCAGCAGCCCGGGGGGGTCCCAGGCGAACTATGGCTACACCTTC. Translation: CASSPGGSQANYGYTF.